Each of the 3 T cell receptor beta chains below was sequenced from the same sample in a study of T cell responses to AZD1222 COVID-19 vaccine. Only in-frame clones appear in the TCRdb table, and some are missing; sequencing was by immunoSEQ multiplex PCR. The top ten clones hold roughly 5.7% of a sample with 120,000 or so clones, about 89% of them seen once. Sequencing was performed on peripheral blood, taken on day 0 of AZD1222 vaccination. These receptors all come from an adult in good health.

The chain recombines TRBV24-1 with TRBJ2-2, with D perhaps TRBD1 (5 bases). Trimming took 1 base from V and 2 from J, leaving 16 bases between them. Germline-derived CDR1 and CDR2 are KGHDR and SFDVKD. The CDR3 length is 18 residues. The CDR3 protein is CATSDLGSAGHNTGELFF. In DNA form, the CDR3 reads TGTGCCACCAGTGATTTAGGTTCGGCAGGGCACAACACCGGGGAGCTGTTTTTT.

The chain is built from TRBV7-6 and TRBJ1-6; TRBD1 aligns across 8 bases. The trim removed 1 base at V and 0 bases at J, leaving 17 bases unmatched. This CDR3 has 22 residues. From germline, CDR1 is SGHVS and CDR2 FNYEAQ. CDR3 residues: CASSLGAPGGKGFRSYNSPLHF. The CDR3 DNA sequence: TGTGCCAGCAGCTTAGGGGCCCCAGGGGGCAAGGGTTTTCGCTCCTATAATTCACCCCTCCACTTT. Using reference TRBV7-6 and TRBJ1-6 for the parts outside the CDR3, the full variable domain is GAGVSQSPRYKVTKRGQDVALRCDPISGHVSLYWYRQALGQGPEFLTYFNYEAQQDKSGLPNDRFSAERPEGSISTLTIQRTEQRDSAMYRCASSLGAPGGKGFRSYNSPLHFGNGTRLTVT.

This clone was seen just once. The rearrangement uses TRBV13 and TRBJ2-7, with TRBD2 matching 7 bases. This CDR3 comprises 16 residues. Germline values: CDR1 PRHDT, CDR2 FYEKMQ (reference sequence). V lost 2 bases, J lost 4 bases, and 11 bases stayed unmatched. The CDR3 protein is CASSLSRTGRDYEQYF. CDR3 nucleotides: TGTGCCAGCAGCTTATCCCGGACTGGGAGGGATTACGAGCAGTACTTC.